This section outlines one T cell receptor beta chain sequence together with its context. The CDR3 is 14 residues long. Trimming took off 2 bases at V and 5 bases at J, with 12 bases between the two ends. The germline V gene has CDR1 MDHEN and CDR2 SYDVKM. Original analysis: Scientists estimated how many nucleated cells there were by amplifying reference gene primers. Sequenced by immunoSEQ multiplex PCR; TCRdb stores in-frame clones only, minus some. The V and J calls and the clone size are those of that table, but D and trimming were determined from the DNA. The sample has about 300,000 clones; over 85% are singletons. This sample is drawn from a study of blood T cell repertoires in COVID-19. Whole-study context: Acute and convalescent COVID-19 specimens originated in the United States, Italy and Spain. PBMCs, B-cell-depleted T cells, or T cells were the source of the cDNA or gDNA that made up the material.

The chain is built from TRBV28 and TRBJ2-5; TRBD1 is a possible D gene (6 bases). This clonotype was sampled from a woman aged 25 to 39 with COVID-19, enrolled during active disease. Material for sequencing was peripheral blood. The CDR3 here is CASSLTTGWETQYF. The CDR3 DNA reads TGTGCCAGCAGTTTAACGACAGGCTGGGAGACCCAGTACTTC.